Presented here are 26 T cell receptor beta chains from one specimen sequenced in a study of blood T cell repertoires in COVID-19. Data came from immunoSEQ multiplex PCR; TCRdb stores just in-frame clones and leaves some out. The sample lists about 270,000 clones, about 85% occurring once. The sequencing sample was made of peripheral blood. The receptors were sampled from a human donor in a cohort sampled during active COVID-19.

The genes are TRBV15 and TRBJ2-2; TRBD1 is a possible D gene (6 bases). There are 16 residues in the CDR3. Germline assignment: CDR1 LNHNV and CDR2 YYDKDF (reference sequence). V lost 0 bases, J lost 5 bases, and 13 bases lay in between. The CDR3 loop is CATSRDLTGTTGELFF. The CDR3 DNA reads TGTGCCACCAGCAGAGATCTCACAGGGACGACCGGGGAGCTGTTTTTT.

This chain uses TRBV9 with TRBJ1-1; no clear D gene. Trimming shortened V by 3 bases and J by 9 bases, and 18 bases separated the two germline ends. CDR3 length: 14 residues. Germline CDR1 and CDR2: SGDLS and YYNGEE. The CDR3 here is CASSATTDPSKAFF. Written as DNA, the CDR3 is TGTGCCAGCAGCGCAACCACAGACCCCTCCAAAGCTTTCTTT. Using reference TRBV9 and TRBJ1-1 for the parts outside the CDR3, the full variable domain is DSGVTQTPKHLITATGQRVTLRCSPRSGDLSVYWYQQSLDQGLQFLIQYYNGEERAKGNILERFSAQQFPDLHSELNLSSLELGDSALYFCASSATTDPSKAFFGQGTRLTVV.

The rearrangement uses TRBV27 and TRBJ2-5; 10 positions match TRBD2. The trim removed 3 bases at V and 5 bases at J, leaving 6 bases unmatched. Germline lookup yields CDR1 MNHEY and CDR2 SMNVEV (reference sequence). The CDR3 consists of 15 residues. The CDR3 coding sequence is TGTGCCAGCAGTTTGAGCGGGAGGGTGACGGAGACCCAGTACTTC. It yields the protein CASSLSGRVTETQYF.

CDR3 DNA: TGCGCCAGCAGCAAGGGACGGGCCGGACTAGCGGCGAAGAACACCGGGGAGCTGTTTTTT. It codes for CASSKGRAGLAAKNTGELFF. V is TRBV5-1 and J is TRBJ2-2; 10 bases align to TRBD2. Germline CDR1 is SGHRS and CDR2 is YFSETQ. V gave up 4 bases and J gave up 1 base; unmatched junction bases: 16. The CDR3 covers 20 residues.

This clone was recorded only once. V gene TRBV3-1 (or the pseudogene TRBV3-2) combines with J gene TRBJ1-1, with D possibly matching TRBD1 (5 bases). V lost 0 bases and J 4 bases, leaving 12 bases between the germline ends. CDR3 size: 15 residues. Germline lookup yields CDR1 LGHDT and CDR2 YNNKEL (reference sequence). CDR3 residues: CASSQDLAGPTEAFF. The CDR3 bases are TGTGCCAGCAGCCAAGATCTGGCAGGGCCCACTGAAGCTTTCTTT.

This clone was found a few times. The rearrangement uses TRBV18 and TRBJ1-1, with 7 bases aligning to TRBD1. Germline V gene data show CDR1 as KGHSH and CDR2 as LQKENI. This CDR3 contains 16 residues. Trimming at V came to 6 bases and at J to 10 bases, leaving 20 bases not matched to a gene. The CDR3 nucleotides are TGTGCCAGCTCCCCCAGGGTTGGTTCGGGACAGCTTGGAGCTTTCTTT. Protein product: CASSPRVGSGQLGAFF. Together with reference TRBV18 and TRBJ1-1, the CDR3 gives the full variable domain: NAGVMQNPRHLVRRRGQEARLRCSPMKGHSHVYWYRQLPEEGLKFMVYLQKENIIDESGMPKERFSAEFPKEGPSILRIQQVVRGDSAAYFCASSPRVGSGQLGAFFGQGTRLTVV.

The chain employs TRBV7-2 and TRBJ2-7; no clear D gene. V was pared by 1 base and J by 2 bases, with 12 bases between. The CDR3 loop spans 15 amino acids. The germline CDR1 and CDR2 sequences are SGHTA and FQGNSA. CDR3 bases: TGTGCCAGCAGCTTAGGCGGCGGCGTGCCCTACGAGCAGTACTTC. Translation: CASSLGGGVPYEQYF. The complete variable domain, with remaining parts taken from reference TRBV7-2 and TRBJ2-7, reads GAGVSQSPSNKVTEKGKDVELRCDPISGHTALYWYRQSLGQGLEFLIYFQGNSAPDKSGLPSDRFSAERTGGSVSTLTIQRTQQEDSAVYLCASSLGGGVPYEQYFGPGTRLTVT.

The chain has TRBV2 and TRBJ1-4; 7 positions agree with TRBD1. Germline V gene data show CDR1 as SNHLY and CDR2 as FYNNEI. V trimming: 5 bases; J trimming: 5 bases; junction bases outside the gene matches: 8. This CDR3 comprises 15 residues. The CDR3 here is CASSRQGFENEKLFF. DNA of the CDR3: TGTGCCAGCAGTAGACAGGGTTTTGAAAATGAAAAACTGTTTTTT. Full variable domain (rest looked up from reference TRBV2 and TRBJ1-4): EPEVTQTPSHQVTQMGQEVILRCVPISNHLYFYWYRQILGQKVEFLVSFYNNEISEKSEIFDDQFSVERPDGSNFTLKIRSTKLEDSAMYFCASSRQGFENEKLFFGSGTQLSVL.

The chain links TRBV5-4 to TRBJ1-1; D call uncertain. Germline lookup yields CDR1 SGHNT and CDR2 YYREEE (reference sequence). V lost 4 bases and J lost 0, with 10 bases in between. The CDR3 totals 14 residues. The CDR3 is CASSVAGMNTEAFF. CDR3 coding DNA: TGTGCCAGCAGCGTGGCGGGGATGAACACTGAAGCTTTCTTT.

By proportion, this clone is medium-sized (0.01 to 0.1%). This rearrangement joins TRBV7-9 to TRBJ2-5; D perhaps matches TRBD2 (6 bases). V dropped 2 bases and J dropped 0 bases, with 7 bases sitting between them. Germline assignment: CDR1 SEHNR and CDR2 FQNEAQ (reference sequence). The length of the CDR3 is 14 residues. CDR3 nucleotide sequence: TGTGCCAGCAGCTTACGGGGGAACCAAGAGACCCAGTACTTC. Translating it yields CASSLRGNQETQYF.

This chain links TRBV12-3 or TRBV12-4 with TRBJ2-3; tentatively, D is TRBD1 (6 bases). Trimming took 8 bases from V and 2 from J, leaving 11 bases between them. The CDR3 is 13 residues long. CDR3 sequence reads: CASGRDNTDTQYF. CDR3 bases: TGTGCCAGCGGCCGGGACAACACAGATACGCAGTATTTT.

The chain employs TRBV11-2 and TRBJ2-3; D remains unclear. From germline, CDR1 is SGHAT and CDR2 FQNNGV. V lost 1 base to trimming and J lost 6 bases, with 11 bases between them. The CDR3 covers 14 residues. This CDR3 is CASSLATYWDTQYF. DNA of the CDR3: TGTGCCAGCAGCTTAGCCACGTACTGGGATACGCAGTATTTT.

This chain connects TRBV7-9 to TRBJ2-6, with 8 bases fitting TRBD1. This CDR3 has 16 residues. After removal of 0 bases from V and 2 bases from J, the junction contained 0 bases not matched to a gene. The V gene's germline CDR1 is SEHNR and CDR2 FQNEAQ (reference sequence). CDR3 in DNA: TGTGCCAGCAGCTTAGCACAGGGGGCTGGGGCCAACGTCCTGACTTTC. Translation: CASSLAQGAGANVLTF.

The V call is TRBV10-3, the J call TRBJ1-5, with no clear D. V was shortened by 4 bases and J by 0 bases, with 7 bases between the two germline ends. From germline, CDR1 is ENHRY and CDR2 SYGVKD. CDR3 length: 14 residues. CDR3 DNA sequence: TGTGCCATCAGTGCCACAGATAGCAATCAGCCCCAGCATTTT. Its translation is CAISATDSNQPQHF.

This chain joins TRBV30 and TRBJ1-3; D is ambiguous. CDR3 length: 19 residues. Trimming pared 1 base from V and 10 bases from J, leaving 32 bases between. CDR1 and CDR2 from the germline V gene are GTSNPN and SVGIG (reference sequence). The chain's CDR3 is CAWSAPLPTLGGPLGTIYF. In nucleotides, the CDR3 is TGTGCCTGGAGTGCACCGTTGCCAACGCTGGGTGGGCCCCTGGGTACCATATATTTT. Supplemented by reference TRBV30 and TRBJ1-3, the full variable domain reads SQTIHQWPATLVQPVGSPLSLECTVEGTSNPNLYWYRQAAGRGLQLLFYSVGIGQISSEVPQNLSASRPQDRQFILSSKKLLLSDSGFYLCAWSAPLPTLGGPLGTIYFGEGSWLTVV.

V usage is TRBV18 and J usage is TRBJ2-1; 9 bases agree with TRBD1. CDR3 length: 15 residues. CDR1 and CDR2 from the germline V gene are KGHSH and LQKENI. Trimming took 3 bases from V and 6 from J; bases not matched to a gene: 6. The CDR3 region is CASSPPDRGGNEQFF. CDR3 coding DNA: TGTGCCAGCTCACCCCCGGACAGGGGTGGCAATGAGCAGTTCTTC.

J is TRBJ2-1 and V is TRBV18, with TRBD2 identical over 9 bases. V trimming: 1 base; J trimming: 6 bases; junction bases outside the gene matches: 4. Germline loops: CDR1 KGHSH, CDR2 LQKENI. This CDR3 is built from 15 residues. CDR3 nucleotide sequence: TGTGCCAGCTCACCACAGCGGGAGGTATCCAATGAGCAGTTCTTC. Residues: CASSPQREVSNEQFF. The full variable domain, completed using reference TRBV18 and TRBJ2-1, is NAGVMQNPRHLVRRRGQEARLRCSPMKGHSHVYWYRQLPEEGLKFMVYLQKENIIDESGMPKERFSAEFPKEGPSILRIQQVVRGDSAAYFCASSPQREVSNEQFFGPGTRLTVL.

V is TRBV9 and J is TRBJ2-3, with 10 nucleotides matching TRBD2. Germline V gene lookup returns CDR1 SGDLS and CDR2 YYNGEE. V was pared by 1 base and J by 1 base, with 3 bases of the junction left unmatched. The CDR3 is 16 residues long. CDR3 sequence reads: CASSVWTSGRTDTQYF. The CDR3 region has the DNA TGTGCCAGCAGCGTATGGACTAGCGGCCGCACAGATACGCAGTATTTT.

J is TRBJ2-2 and V is TRBV7-2, with D maybe TRBD1 (6 bases). The CDR3 has 16 amino acids. The germline V and J ends were trimmed by 1 base and 0 bases, with 9 bases remaining between them. The germline V gene has CDR1 SGHTA and CDR2 FQGNSA. CDR3 in DNA: TGTGCCAGCAGCTTAGGACAGGTCTCGAACACCGGGGAGCTGTTTTTT. Translation: CASSLGQVSNTGELFF.

This chain uses TRBV5-1 with TRBJ1-2; possible D gene TRBD1, 5 bases. The V gene lost 5 bases and the J gene lost 6 bases, with 23 bases spanning the gap. The germline CDR1 and CDR2 sequences are SGHRS and YFSETQ. The CDR3 extends over 16 amino acids. In nucleotides, the CDR3 is TGCGCCAGCAGGGCCCTGGGTCCTCAGGGAAAGGATGGCTACACCTTC. Its protein is CASRALGPQGKDGYTF.

The rearrangement uses TRBV5-4 and TRBJ2-1; 7 nucleotides agree with TRBD1. Germline V gene lookup returns CDR1 SGHNT and CDR2 YYREEE (reference sequence). The CDR3 covers 16 residues. The J segment lost 2 bases and the V segment lost 1 base, leaving 6 bases of the junction unmatched. The CDR3 DNA sequence: TGTGCCAGCAGCTTGAGACCGGGACAGACCTACAATGAGCAGTTCTTC. Its protein is CASSLRPGQTYNEQFF.

CDR3 in amino acids: CASRRGVAAASYNEQFF. The CDR3 DNA reads TGTGCCAGCAGGAGGGGAGTAGCGGCTGCCTCCTACAATGAGCAGTTCTTC. V is TRBV27 and J is TRBJ2-1; a weak D match, TRBD2 (6 bases). This CDR3 spans 17 amino acids. Germline V CDR1 and CDR2: MNHEY, SMNVEV (reference sequence). The V and J ends lost 6 bases and 0 bases respectively, with 18 bases between them.

The gene calls are TRBV25-1 and TRBJ2-5; 7 nucleotides align to TRBD2. CDR1 is MGHDK and CDR2 is SYGVNS in the germline V gene. The CDR3 consists of 16 residues. Trimming cost V 2 bases and J 5 bases; bases outside gene matches: 11. The CDR3 nucleotides are TGTGCCAGCAGTGAAGGGCTAGCGGCTCGCACGGAGACCCAGTACTTC. Protein sequence: CASSEGLAARTETQYF.

V is TRBV7-9 and J is TRBJ2-1, with TRBD2 matching over 12 bases. V dropped 5 bases and J dropped 8; count of bases not matched to a gene: 7. CDR3 size: 15 residues. Per the germline V gene, CDR1 is SEHNR and CDR2 is FQNEAQ (reference sequence). The CDR3 DNA sequence: TGTGCCAGCAGCCCCCGGACTAGCGGGACCCATGAGCAGTTCTTC. It codes for CASSPRTSGTHEQFF. The full variable domain, completed using reference TRBV7-9 and TRBJ2-1, is DTGVSQNPRHKITKRGQNVTFRCDPISEHNRLYWYRQTLGQGPEFLTYFQNEAQLEKSRLLSDRFSAERPKGSFSTLEIQRTEQGDSAMYLCASSPRTSGTHEQFFGPGTRLTVL.

The chain has TRBV4-2 and TRBJ2-3; D unresolved. Trimming removed 0 bases from V and 1 base from J, with 8 bases in between. The CDR3 contains 15 residues. The germline gives CDR1 LGHNA, CDR2 YNFKEQ. CDR3 DNA sequence: TGTGCCAGCAGCCAAGATAATCGGGGCACAGATACGCAGTATTTT. It is translated as CASSQDNRGTDTQYF.

This chain uses TRBV7-5 with TRBJ2-2; the table names TRBD1, a call not compared with the DNA. TRBV7-5 is an annotated pseudogene. The CDR3 runs to 13 residues. The CDR3 DNA follows: TGTGCCAGAACCCGACAGACCACCGGGGAGCTGTTTTTT. This sequence encodes CARTRQTTGELFF.